This entry concerns a single T cell receptor beta chain. Followed over time, Seattle patients had been enrolled while infection was active. Repertoires were generated with immunoSEQ multiplex PCR, while TCRdb's copy carries only in-frame clones and drops some. The sample contains 45,000 or so clones, more than 75% of which appear only once. Germline V gives CDR1 ENHRY, CDR2 SYGVKD. The V and J ends lost 0 bases and 6 bases respectively, with 15 bases between them. The CDR3 contains 16 residues. This sample is drawn from a study of blood T cell repertoires in COVID-19. Sequences were obtained from peripheral blood. This TCR was sampled from a man aged 35 to 55 with COVID-19, enrolled during active disease. The chain combines TRBV10-3 with TRBJ2-4; weak D call: TRBD1 (6 bases). CDR3 nucleotide sequence: TGTGCCATCAGTGAGTCAACAGGGAGTTCACGAAACATTCAGTACTTC. It encodes CAISESTGSSRNIQYF.